This T cell receptor (beta chain) was sequenced for a study of T cell responses to AZD1222 COVID-19 vaccine. TCRdb keeps only in-frame clones here, not all; method: immunoSEQ multiplex PCR. The sample holds roughly 200,000 clones; approximately 90% are singletons and the top ten take 1.5% to 2%. The V end lost 3 bases, the J end lost 2 bases, and 11 bases lay between the germline ends. Looked up from germline, CDR1 is WSHSY and CDR2 is SAAADI. The CDR3 has 14 amino acids. Turning to this clone: Antigen unknown.

The study, taken as a whole, reports: Across the whole spike, CD4 TCRs peaked at regions 160-218 and 743-854.

Source: peripheral blood, taken 28 days after the second AZD1222 dose. The J gene is TRBJ2-7, the V gene TRBV10-2; weak D call: TRBD1 (6 bases). The clonotype originates from an adult who received the AZD1222 COVID-19 vaccine. For the CDR3, the DNA is TGCGCCAGCAGTGACAGCAGGGGCGCCTACGAGCAGTACTTC. Its translation: CASSDSRGAYEQYF.